The 29 T cell receptor beta chains presented below share a single source sample, sequenced in a study of blood T cell repertoires in COVID-19. Clones were sequenced by immunoSEQ multiplex PCR, and TCRdb holds only the in-frame ones, with some missing. The sample consists of fewer than 80,000 clones, approximately 86% of them appearing once. Sequenced input: peripheral blood. These receptors came from a man aged 70 or older with acute or convalescent COVID-19.

The chain recombines TRBV5-8 with TRBJ2-3; D is possibly TRBD1 (5 bases). The V gene's germline CDR1 is SGHTS and CDR2 YDEGEE. Trimming removed 1 base at V and 2 bases at J, with 11 bases between. There are 15 residues in the CDR3. DNA for the CDR3: TGTGCCAGCAGCTTGCAGGGCAGAGACACAGATACGCAGTATTTT. Its translation: CASSLQGRDTDTQYF. The full variable domain, completed using reference TRBV5-8 and TRBJ2-3, is EAGVTQSPTHLIKTRGQQATLRCSPISGHTSVYWYQQALGLGLQFLLWYDEGEERNRGNFPPRFSGRQFPNYSSELNVNALELEDSALYLCASSLQGRDTDTQYFGPGTRLTVL.

V gene TRBV28 combines with J gene TRBJ1-2; D is possibly TRBD1 (6 bases). The CDR3 sequence is 17 residues long. Germline V gene lookup returns CDR1 MDHEN and CDR2 SYDVKM. V lost 5 bases, J lost 4 bases, and 23 bases lay in between. The CDR3 DNA follows: TGTGCCAGCAGTCCCGCCATGCACGGGACAAACCTCTATGGCTACACCTTC. It is translated as CASSPAMHGTNLYGYTF.

The chain uses TRBV12-3 or TRBV12-4 and TRBJ2-7; no clear D. With 7 bases removed from V and 0 bases from J, the gap between germline ends came to 10 bases. The CDR3 has 13 residues. CDR3 residues: CASTKTGSYEQYF. DNA for the CDR3: TGTGCCAGCACCAAGACGGGCTCCTACGAGCAGTACTTC.

This clone was observed once. In DNA, the CDR3 is TGTGCCAGCAGATTTCCCTCGGGGGAGCAGTACTTC. Its translation: CASRFPSGEQYF. The chain carries TRBV27 and TRBJ2-7; possibly TRBD2 for D (5 bases). The CDR3 totals 12 residues. V gave up 6 bases and J gave up 7 bases, with 13 bases separating them. CDR1 is MNHEY, CDR2 SMNVEV, per germline (reference sequence).

This clone has only one observation. This chain connects TRBV5-1 to TRBJ2-5; 8 bases align to TRBD1. The CDR3 loop spans 14 amino acids. CDR1 SGHRS and CDR2 YFSETQ come from the germline V gene. Trimming cost V 5 bases and J 4 bases; bases outside gene matches: 7. CDR3 nucleotide sequence: TGCGCCAGCAGTCGAGGACAGGGTGGAGAGACCCAGTACTTC. The encoded protein is CASSRGQGGETQYF.

J is TRBJ1-1 and V is TRBV19; the D is unclear. This CDR3 contains 14 residues. Trimming cost V 0 bases and J 2 bases, with 7 bases left between them. The germline V gene encodes CDR1 LNHDA and CDR2 SQIVND (reference sequence). DNA of the CDR3: TGTGCCAGTAGTATAGATGGGAGAAACACTGAAGCTTTCTTT. This codes for CASSIDGRNTEAFF.

V gene TRBV19 combines with J gene TRBJ1-5, with 8 bases lining up with TRBD1. The J segment lost 4 bases and the V segment lost 9 bases, leaving 8 bases of the junction unmatched. The CDR3 has 14 amino acids. Germline values: CDR1 LNHDA, CDR2 SQIVND (reference sequence). CDR3 coding DNA: TGTGCCAGCGAGGATTACAGGGGGAATCAGCCCCAGCATTTT. Its translation is CASEDYRGNQPQHF.

The gene calls are TRBV5-1 and TRBJ2-3; the match to TRBD2 covers 9 bases. The CDR3 runs 15 residues. With V trimmed by 4 bases and J by 4 bases, 7 bases remained unmatched. In germline, CDR1 is SGHRS, CDR2 YFSETQ. The CDR3, as DNA: TGCGCCAGCAGCACGTCCGGGACTAGCCCAGATACGCAGTATTTT. Its translation is CASSTSGTSPDTQYF.

The chain links TRBV4-2 to TRBJ2-7; 8 nucleotides line up with TRBD1. V dropped 7 bases and J dropped 1; count of bases not matched to a gene: 3. The CDR3 is made up of 13 amino acids. From germline, CDR1 is LGHNA and CDR2 YNFKEQ. The CDR3 reads CASTYRGSYEQYF. CDR3 nucleotides: TGTGCCAGCACCTACAGGGGGTCCTACGAGCAGTACTTC.

The chain carries TRBV5-4 and TRBJ1-1, with no clear D. Per germline, CDR1 SGHNT and CDR2 YYREEE (reference sequence). Trimming shortened V by 2 bases and J by 1 base, and 9 bases separated the two germline ends. The CDR3 is made up of 14 amino acids. CDR3 nucleotide sequence: TGTGCCAGCAGCTTACGGGGAGGGAACACTGAAGCTTTCTTT. Encoded protein: CASSLRGGNTEAFF.

The rearrangement links TRBV19 to TRBJ1-5, with D possibly TRBD1 on 6 matching bases. Trimming pared 7 bases from V and 0 bases from J, leaving 16 bases between. The germline V gene has CDR1 LNHDA and CDR2 SQIVND (reference sequence). The CDR3 loop spans 16 amino acids. The CDR3 spells CASTETGPYSNQPQHF. The CDR3 DNA is TGTGCCAGTACCGAGACAGGCCCCTATAGCAATCAGCCCCAGCATTTT. The whole variable domain, remainder taken from reference TRBV19 and TRBJ1-5, is DGGITQSPKYLFRKEGQNVTLSCEQNLNHDAMYWYRQDPGQGLRLIYYSQIVNDFQKGDIAEGYSVSREKKESFPLTVTSAQKNPTAFYLCASTETGPYSNQPQHFGDGTRLSIL.

The rearrangement joins TRBV7-2 to TRBJ2-2, with TRBD2 matching over 10 bases. The CDR3 has 16 amino acids. After removal of 10 bases from V and 0 bases from J, the junction contained 8 bases not matched to a gene. CDR1 is SGHTA and CDR2 is FQGNSA in the germline V gene. CDR3 in amino acids: CATSTSGLTNTGELFF. The CDR3 DNA reads as TGTGCCACTTCGACTAGCGGGCTAACGAACACCGGGGAGCTGTTTTTT.

The gene calls are TRBV11-3 and TRBJ2-1; D might be TRBD2 (5 bases). From germline, CDR1 is SGHNT and CDR2 YENEEA. V was shortened by 1 base and J by 13 bases, with 14 bases between the two germline ends. This CDR3 is built from 13 residues. The CDR3 is CASSLGDPGEQFF. CDR3 nucleotides: TGTGCCAGCAGCTTAGGGGATCCCGGGGAACAGTTCTTC.

This sequence joins TRBV5-1 and TRBJ2-3, with 12 positions matching TRBD1. The CDR3 covers 15 residues. Per germline, CDR1 SGHRS and CDR2 YFSETQ. V lost 2 bases and J lost 6; bases outside the gene matches: 4. This CDR3 is CASSFGTGGADTQYF. The CDR3 bases are TGCGCCAGCAGCTTCGGGACAGGGGGCGCGGATACGCAGTATTTT.

The chain recombines TRBV24-1 with TRBJ1-1; 9 bases agree with TRBD1. Germline values: CDR1 KGHDR, CDR2 SFDVKD. This CDR3 is built from 16 residues. V dropped 4 bases and J dropped 5; count of bases not matched to a gene: 10. The CDR3 nucleotides read TGTGCCACCAGTGACCCCCCGGGGACAGGGAGGACTGAAGCTTTCTTT. It codes for CATSDPPGTGRTEAFF.

J is TRBJ2-2 and V is TRBV11-3; D is uncertain. V was clipped by 2 bases and J by 3 bases, with 7 bases between them. Per germline, CDR1 SGHNT and CDR2 YENEEA. This CDR3 comprises 14 residues. Written as DNA, the CDR3 is TGTGCCAGCAGCTTACGATCGGACACCGGGGAGCTGTTTTTT. Translating it yields CASSLRSDTGELFF.

The genes are TRBV19 and TRBJ2-2, with D uncertain. This CDR3 has 14 amino acids. Trimming left V 1 base short and J 2 bases short, with 5 bases between. Germline assignment: CDR1 LNHDA and CDR2 SQIVND (reference sequence). CDR3 residues: CASSIVVNTGELFF. In DNA, the CDR3 is TGTGCCAGTAGTATAGTCGTAAACACCGGGGAGCTGTTTTTT.

This clone occurred once. The CDR3 loop is CASARGTGAQNSPLHF. The DNA for the CDR3 is TGTGCCAGCGCCCGCGGGACAGGGGCCCAAAATTCACCCCTCCACTTT. The chain joins TRBV2 to TRBJ1-6, with TRBD1 identical over 10 bases. CDR3 length: 16 residues. From germline, CDR1 is SNHLY and CDR2 FYNNEI. With 8 bases clipped from V and 7 bases from J, the junction kept 11 bases outside the gene matches.

This chain links TRBV10-3 with TRBJ2-5; 7 nucleotides agree with TRBD1. This CDR3 region has 17 residues. Germline V gene sequence: CDR1 ENHRY, CDR2 SYGVKD. With 6 bases clipped from V and 1 base from J, the junction kept 14 bases outside the gene matches. CDR3 in amino acids: CAISPLTGRGTQETQYF. CDR3 DNA: TGTGCCATCAGCCCGTTGACGGGCAGGGGGACCCAAGAGACCCAGTACTTC.

The chain links TRBV3-1 (or the pseudogene TRBV3-2) to TRBJ2-7; 9 bases are a match to TRBD1. Germline assignment: CDR1 LGHDT and CDR2 YNNKEL (reference sequence). V lost 6 bases and J lost 5; bases outside the gene matches: 11. The CDR3 contains 15 residues. The CDR3 loop reads CASSIRGQGSHEQYF. In nucleotides, the CDR3 is TGTGCCAGCAGTATACGGGGACAGGGCTCTCACGAGCAGTACTTC.

This clone was counted between two and nine times. The chain uses TRBV7-8 and TRBJ1-3, with 9 bases fitting TRBD1. Germline-derived CDR1 and CDR2 are SGHVS and FQNEAQ. The length of the CDR3 is 17 residues. Losses at the gene ends were 4 bases for V and 1 base for J; bases not matched to a gene: 8. Written as DNA, the CDR3 is TGTGCCAGCAGCTCGGACAGGGGCCTGTTATCTGGAAACACCATATATTTT. The encoded protein is CASSSDRGLLSGNTIYF.

By sample share, this clone is medium-sized (0.01 to 0.1%). J is TRBJ1-3 and V is TRBV19; unclear D gene. Germline V lookup: CDR1 LNHDA, CDR2 SQIVND (reference sequence). With 6 bases removed from V and 4 bases from J, the gap between germline ends came to 10 bases. The CDR3 runs to 13 residues. CDR3 DNA sequence: TGTGCCAGTAGCGCCTTAACAGGAAACACCATATATTTT. Amino acids: CASSALTGNTIYF.

The CDR3 DNA reads TGTGCCACCAGCAGAGATACCAGGGGTGATCAGCCCCAGCATTTT. This translates into CATSRDTRGDQPQHF. This chain connects TRBV15 to TRBJ1-5, with D possibly TRBD1 on 6 matching bases. Germline CDR1 and CDR2: LNHNV and YYDKDF (reference sequence). CDR3 length equals 15 residues. V was pared by 0 bases and J by 5 bases, with 11 bases between.

This chain connects TRBV19 to TRBJ1-2; 9 bases agree with TRBD1. The CDR3 runs to 14 residues. Per the germline V gene, CDR1 is LNHDA and CDR2 is SQIVND (reference sequence). V gave up 11 bases and J gave up 5 bases; unmatched junction bases: 12. The CDR3: CAGRKTGGWYGYTF. The CDR3 DNA is TGTGCCGGAAGAAAGACAGGGGGATGGTATGGCTACACCTTC.

The CDR3 reads CAISTGNFGREQFF. The CDR3 bases are TGTGCCATCAGCACAGGGAACTTTGGCCGTGAGCAGTTCTTC. This chain uses TRBV10-3 with TRBJ2-1; possible D gene TRBD1, 6 bases. V was clipped by 6 bases and J by 9 bases, with 18 bases between them. Germline lookup yields CDR1 ENHRY and CDR2 SYGVKD. The CDR3 is 14 amino acids.

This sequence joins TRBV7-9 and TRBJ1-2, with 7 bases identical to TRBD1. The CDR3 sequence is 14 residues long. The V segment lost 5 bases and the J segment 4 bases; nucleotides outside the gene matches: 7. The germline V gene encodes CDR1 SEHNR and CDR2 FQNEAQ (reference sequence). The CDR3 loop reads CASSRTTGSYGYTF. The CDR3 DNA is TGTGCCAGCAGCAGAACGACAGGGAGCTATGGCTACACCTTC.

The genes are TRBV9 and TRBJ2-5, with 8 bases fitting TRBD2. With 2 bases clipped from V and 2 bases from J, the junction kept 2 bases outside the gene matches. This CDR3 is built from 14 residues. Germline assignment: CDR1 SGDLS and CDR2 YYNGEE. The CDR3 loop is CASSVTSGQETQYF. CDR3 bases: TGTGCCAGCAGCGTTACTAGCGGACAAGAGACCCAGTACTTC. The full variable domain, completed using reference TRBV9 and TRBJ2-5, is DSGVTQTPKHLITATGQRVTLRCSPRSGDLSVYWYQQSLDQGLQFLIQYYNGEERAKGNILERFSAQQFPDLHSELNLSSLELGDSALYFCASSVTSGQETQYFGPGTRLLVL.

This rearrangement joins TRBV6-5 to TRBJ1-2, with 9 positions matching TRBD1. The length of the CDR3 is 12 residues. V shed 10 bases and J 4 bases; nucleotides not matched to a gene: 4. The V gene's germline CDR1 is MNHEY and CDR2 SVGAGI. CDR3: CATGDRAYGYTF. DNA for the CDR3: TGTGCCACCGGGGACAGGGCCTATGGCTACACCTTC.

The V call is TRBV29-1, the J call TRBJ2-7; D unclear. The CDR3 contains 13 residues. Germline CDR1 and CDR2: SQVTM and ANQGSEA. V was cut by 6 bases and J by 7 bases, with 19 bases left in between. For the CDR3, the DNA is TGCAGCGTGACGTCCCGTACAGTAATGGAGCAGTACTTC. Protein sequence: CSVTSRTVMEQYF.